Presented here are 27 T cell receptor beta chains from one specimen sequenced in a study of cytomegalovirus exposure and HLA in healthy donors. PCR employed 60 Vbeta and 13 Jbeta primers. Assay used: immunoSEQ multiplex PCR; TCRdb lists only in-frame clones, some missing. The repertoire holds 120,000 or so clones, with approximately 80% as singletons. Sequences were obtained from PBMCs. The receptor set was obtained from a man aged 18 to 35 in good health and CMV-seronegative.

This clone was found a few times. The CDR3 reads CASSPPGGRSGNTIYF. The CDR3 DNA reads TGTGCCAGCTCACCCCCAGGGGGGCGATCTGGAAACACCATATATTTT. The chain carries TRBV18 and TRBJ1-3; 7 bases map to TRBD1. The CDR3 spans 16 residues. Trimming took 3 bases from V and 1 from J; bases not matched to a gene: 6. From germline, CDR1 is KGHSH and CDR2 LQKENI.

The chain employs TRBV9 and TRBJ2-7; 9 bases are a match to TRBD1. The length of the CDR3 is 16 residues. The V gene end was trimmed by 3 bases and the J gene end by 3 bases; junction bases not matched to a gene: 10. Germline V gene lookup returns CDR1 SGDLS and CDR2 YYNGEE. This chain's CDR3 is CASSATGTGLLYEQYF. CDR3 nucleotide sequence: TGTGCCAGCAGCGCGACCGGGACAGGGCTCCTCTACGAGCAGTACTTC.

The chain carries TRBV5-1 and TRBJ2-7, with a possible D match to TRBD2 (7 bases). Germline loops: CDR1 SGHRS, CDR2 YFSETQ. The CDR3 length is 15 residues. Trimming took 0 bases from V and 3 from J, leaving 13 bases between them. The CDR3 spells CASSLDRGANYEQYF. CDR3 in DNA: TGCGCCAGCAGCTTGGATCGGGGGGCGAACTACGAGCAGTACTTC. The whole variable domain, filled in from reference TRBV5-1 and TRBJ2-7, reads KAGVTQTPRYLIKTRGQQVTLSCSPISGHRSVSWYQQTPGQGLQFLFEYFSETQRNKGNFPGRFSGRQFSNSRSEMNVSTLELGDSALYLCASSLDRGANYEQYFGPGTRLTVT.

The rearrangement joins TRBV6-5 to TRBJ2-2, with 7 bases fitting TRBD2. This CDR3 has 16 amino acids. Germline V lookup: CDR1 MNHEY, CDR2 SVGAGI. After removal of 4 bases from V and 5 bases from J, the junction contained 10 bases not matched to a gene. The CDR3 loop is CASSFGPRGGTGELFF. CDR3 DNA sequence: TGTGCCAGCAGTTTTGGACCGCGGGGAGGGACCGGGGAGCTGTTTTTT.

This chain connects TRBV7-7 to TRBJ2-1; 10 bases match TRBD1. V dropped 3 bases and J dropped 3; count of bases not matched to a gene: 8. From germline, CDR1 is SSHAT and CDR2 FNYEAQ (reference sequence). CDR3 length: 17 residues. CDR3 in DNA: TGTGCCAGCAGCTTGAGAAGACAGGGGGCTATCTACAATGAGCAGTTCTTC. As protein: CASSLRRQGAIYNEQFF.

There are a few counts of this clone. V is TRBV6-4 and J is TRBJ2-3; 8 bases are shared with TRBD2. Germline CDR1 is MRHNA and CDR2 is SNTAGT. Germline trimming cut 3 bases from V and 2 bases from J; bases unmatched to any gene: 4. The CDR3 length is 15 residues. CDR3 sequence (DNA): TGTGCCAGCAGTGAGTCGGGGGGGCCCACAGATACGCAGTATTTT. It codes for CASSESGGPTDTQYF.

J is TRBJ2-5 and V is TRBV19, with a tentative D call TRBD2 (6 bases). Trimming pared 7 bases from V and 11 bases from J, leaving 26 bases between. In germline, CDR1 is LNHDA, CDR2 SQIVND (reference sequence). The CDR3 contains 15 residues. CDR3 sequence: CASTAENTQGGEQYF. The CDR3 DNA sequence: TGTGCCAGTACCGCCGAGAATACGCAAGGAGGGGAGCAGTACTTC.

The chain recombines TRBV6-4 with TRBJ2-1; D may be TRBD2 (7 bases). CDR3 length equals 15 residues. Germline values: CDR1 MRHNA, CDR2 SNTAGT. Trimming stripped 1 base from V and 6 bases from J, with 13 bases between. As DNA, the CDR3 is TGTGCCAGCAGTGACTGGGGGGGCCCGGTCAATGAGCAGTTCTTC. Residues: CASSDWGGPVNEQFF.

This clone was counted once. The chain employs TRBV6-1 and TRBJ2-2; 13 bases align to TRBD2. The junction had 4 bases not matched to a gene; V was cut back by 6 bases and J by 6 bases. CDR1 and CDR2 (germline): MNHNS, SASEGT. The CDR3 runs 15 residues. The CDR3 is CASSQLAGGPGELFF. The DNA for the CDR3 is TGTGCCAGCAGCCAACTAGCGGGGGGGCCCGGGGAGCTGTTTTTT.

This clone came up once. The rearrangement joins TRBV9 to TRBJ2-6; D gene ambiguous. The CDR3 has 17 amino acids. Germline lookup yields CDR1 SGDLS and CDR2 YYNGEE. Trimming took off 1 base at V and 0 bases at J, with 11 bases between the two ends. This chain's CDR3 is CASSVNSLISGANVLTF. The CDR3, as DNA: TGTGCCAGCAGCGTAAACAGCCTGATCTCTGGGGCCAACGTCCTGACTTTC. Filled out from reference TRBV9 and TRBJ2-6, the complete variable domain reads DSGVTQTPKHLITATGQRVTLRCSPRSGDLSVYWYQQSLDQGLQFLIQYYNGEERAKGNILERFSAQQFPDLHSELNLSSLELGDSALYFCASSVNSLISGANVLTFGAGSRLTVL.

The chain carries TRBV7-2 and TRBJ2-2; the D gene is possibly TRBD1 (7 bases). The CDR3 extends over 17 amino acids. Trimming removed 1 base from V and 2 bases from J, with 14 bases in between. Germline V gene data show CDR1 as SGHTA and CDR2 as FQGNSA. Written as DNA, the CDR3 is TGTGCCAGCAGCTTAGTATACCAGGGGGGAAACACCGGGGAGCTGTTTTTT. Translation gives CASSLVYQGGNTGELFF.

This chain connects TRBV10-1 to TRBJ2-3; D may be TRBD1 (5 bases). Germline CDR1 WNHNN, CDR2 SYGVQD (reference sequence). V lost 2 bases to trimming and J lost 1 base, with 7 bases between them. This CDR3 contains 14 residues. The CDR3 spells CASSEGARTDTQYF. In DNA, the CDR3 is TGCGCCAGCAGTGAGGGGGCCCGCACAGATACGCAGTATTTT.

The V and J genes are TRBV5-1 and TRBJ2-1; 10 bases map to TRBD1. CDR1 SGHRS and CDR2 YFSETQ come from the germline V gene. The CDR3 runs to 15 residues. V gave up 3 bases and J gave up 7 bases; unmatched junction bases: 7. CDR3 sequence reads: CASSSTGTGVNEQFF. For the CDR3, the DNA is TGCGCCAGCAGCTCCACCGGGACAGGGGTGAATGAGCAGTTCTTC.

The gene calls are TRBV29-1 and TRBJ2-5; 8 nucleotides line up with TRBD1. Trimming at V came to 7 bases and at J to 2 bases, leaving 3 bases not matched to a gene. Germline values: CDR1 SQVTM, CDR2 ANQGSEA. This CDR3 has 12 amino acids. The CDR3 sequence: CSGTGPQETQYF. In nucleotides, the CDR3 is TGCAGCGGGACAGGGCCACAAGAGACCCAGTACTTC. The full variable domain, completed using reference TRBV29-1 and TRBJ2-5, is SAVISQKPSRDICQRGTSLTIQCQVDSQVTMMFWYRQQPGQSLTLIATANQGSEATYESGFVIDKFPISRPNLTFSTLTVSNMSPEDSSIYLCSGTGPQETQYFGPGTRLLVL.

DNA for the CDR3: TGTGCCAGCAGCGGGGGGGGGCGCTACGGCTATGGCTACACCTTC. It encodes CASSGGGRYGYGYTF. The V and J genes are TRBV9 and TRBJ1-2; TRBD1 is a possible D gene (6 bases). With 3 bases removed from V and 4 bases from J, the gap between germline ends came to 16 bases. Germline CDR1 SGDLS, CDR2 YYNGEE. The CDR3 has 15 residues.

J is TRBJ1-2 and V is TRBV6-5; a possible D gene is TRBD1 (5 bases). V was clipped by 5 bases and J by 4 bases, with 14 bases between them. This CDR3 is 14 amino acids long. Germline V gene data show CDR1 as MNHEY and CDR2 as SVGAGI. CDR3 residues: CASSEPSGGYGYTF. CDR3 DNA: TGTGCCAGCAGTGAACCATCCGGGGGCTATGGCTACACCTTC.

The genes are TRBV5-1 and TRBJ1-1; D gene ambiguous. The CDR3 sequence is 15 residues long. The germline CDR1 and CDR2 sequences are SGHRS and YFSETQ. V was pared by 4 bases and J by 3 bases, with 16 bases between. In DNA form, the CDR3 reads TGCGCCAGCAGCCGGGAGCCCCCACGGGACACTGAAGCTTTCTTT. Translated: CASSREPPRDTEAFF. Variable domain in full (rest from reference TRBV5-1 and TRBJ1-1): KAGVTQTPRYLIKTRGQQVTLSCSPISGHRSVSWYQQTPGQGLQFLFEYFSETQRNKGNFPGRFSGRQFSNSRSEMNVSTLELGDSALYLCASSREPPRDTEAFFGQGTRLTVV.

This sequence joins TRBV18 and TRBJ2-3, with D perhaps TRBD2 (5 bases). This CDR3 is built from 16 residues. Germline assignment: CDR1 KGHSH and CDR2 LQKENI. V was shortened by 6 bases and J by 4 bases, with 20 bases between the two germline ends. CDR3 sequence reads: CASSYRRTLVADTQYF. The CDR3 DNA sequence: TGTGCCAGCTCTTATAGGAGGACTTTGGTTGCAGATACGCAGTATTTT.

The gene calls are TRBV7-2 and TRBJ1-2, with TRBD1 identical over 8 bases. Looked up from germline, CDR1 is SGHTA and CDR2 is FQGNSA. V trimming: 3 bases; J trimming: 2 bases; junction bases outside the gene matches: 5. The CDR3 contains 15 residues. In DNA, the CDR3 is TGTGCCAGCAGCTTGGGGACAGGAGGCAACTATGGCTACACCTTC. Protein: CASSLGTGGNYGYTF.

The chain couples TRBV5-1 to TRBJ1-2, with 9 bases lining up with TRBD1. The length of the CDR3 is 17 residues. Germline CDR1 and CDR2: SGHRS and YFSETQ. J gave up 8 bases and V 3 bases, and 17 bases lay outside the gene matches. The CDR3 sequence is CASSSSPGQGSYEGYTF. CDR3 DNA sequence: TGCGCCAGCAGCTCTAGCCCGGGACAGGGAAGTTATGAGGGCTACACCTTC. Based on the CDR3 plus reference TRBV5-1 and TRBJ1-2, the full variable domain is KAGVTQTPRYLIKTRGQQVTLSCSPISGHRSVSWYQQTPGQGLQFLFEYFSETQRNKGNFPGRFSGRQFSNSRSEMNVSTLELGDSALYLCASSSSPGQGSYEGYTFGSGTRLTVV.

The table lists this clone with a count of one. The J gene is TRBJ2-1, the V gene TRBV7-2; 14 nucleotides line up with TRBD2. The length of the CDR3 is 19 residues. V lost 5 bases and J lost 0; bases outside the gene matches: 9. Germline V gene data show CDR1 as SGHTA and CDR2 as FQGNSA. The CDR3 is CASSRGLAGATSSYNEQFF. CDR3 in DNA: TGTGCCAGCAGCCGGGGACTAGCGGGGGCCACGAGCTCCTACAATGAGCAGTTCTTC.

The chain uses TRBV25-1 and TRBJ1-4; maybe TRBD1 (6 bases). CDR1 is MGHDK, CDR2 SYGVNS, per germline. CDR3 length: 15 residues. V was shortened by 1 base and J by 5 bases, with 11 bases between the two germline ends. The DNA for the CDR3 is TGTGCCAGCAGTGAATCTGGGACACCGAATGAAAAACTGTTTTTT. Translation: CASSESGTPNEKLFF.

The chain has TRBV7-3 and TRBJ2-1; tentative D call: TRBD2 (6 bases). The CDR3 spans 14 residues. With 3 bases removed from V and 8 bases from J, the gap between germline ends came to 14 bases. Germline V lookup: CDR1 SGHTA, CDR2 FQGTGA. The CDR3 here is CASSFNGGKDEQFF. For the CDR3, the DNA is TGTGCCAGCAGCTTTAATGGGGGGAAGGATGAGCAGTTCTTC.

This clone is medium-sized in the sample. This sequence joins TRBV11-2 and TRBJ1-6, with D unresolved. Between the trimmed V and J ends, which lost 3 bases and 3 bases, there was a span of 3 bases. Germline V CDR1 and CDR2: SGHAT, FQNNGV. The CDR3 extends over 13 amino acids. The CDR3 DNA reads as TGTGCCAGCAGCTTCTACTATAATTCACCCCTCCACTTT. Its protein is CASSFYYNSPLHF. Filled out from reference TRBV11-2 and TRBJ1-6, the complete variable domain reads EAGVAQSPRYKIIEKRQSVAFWCNPISGHATLYWYQQILGQGPKLLIQFQNNGVVDDSQLPKDRFSAERLKGVDSTLKIQPAKLEDSAVYLCASSFYYNSPLHFGNGTRLTVT.

The chain has TRBV7-8 and TRBJ2-2, with D perhaps matching TRBD1 (6 bases). V lost 3 bases and J 4 bases, leaving 24 bases between the germline ends. The CDR3 runs to 19 residues. Germline CDR1 and CDR2: SGHVS and FQNEAQ. CDR3 amino acids: CASSFPGADRSAGTGELFF. In DNA form, the CDR3 reads TGTGCCAGCAGCTTTCCAGGGGCAGACAGATCTGCGGGCACCGGGGAGCTGTTTTTT.

This clone has a single count. The genes are TRBV11-2 and TRBJ2-4; D not resolved. The CDR3 totals 14 residues. Germline assignment: CDR1 SGHAT and CDR2 FQNNGV. Trimming took 2 bases from V and 0 from J, leaving 5 bases between them. CDR3 amino acids: CASSLSLAKNIQYF. CDR3 coding DNA: TGTGCCAGCAGCTTATCTCTAGCCAAAAACATTCAGTACTTC.

The rearrangement links TRBV5-1 to TRBJ2-5; 7 positions match TRBD1. The CDR3 length is 13 residues. V gave up 4 bases and J gave up 3 bases; unmatched junction bases: 3. Germline assignment: CDR1 SGHRS and CDR2 YFSETQ. CDR3 protein: CASSQGTEETQYF. CDR3 DNA sequence: TGCGCCAGCAGCCAGGGGACAGAAGAGACCCAGTACTTC. The complete variable domain, with remaining parts taken from reference TRBV5-1 and TRBJ2-5, reads KAGVTQTPRYLIKTRGQQVTLSCSPISGHRSVSWYQQTPGQGLQFLFEYFSETQRNKGNFPGRFSGRQFSNSRSEMNVSTLELGDSALYLCASSQGTEETQYFGPGTRLLVL.